One sample yielded the 2 T cell receptor beta chains listed below, sequenced in a study of T cells after yellow fever vaccination. TCRdb re-called the 5' RACE reads through MiXCR, storing one row per CDR3 protein. The data hold some 340,000 distinct CDR3 sequences, with about 11% observed a single time. The sequencing here drew on CD4+ T cells sorted from PBMCs, taken 45 days after the yellow fever booster vaccination. These receptors all stem from a man between 18 and 35 years old who received the YFV17D yellow fever vaccine.

The chain joins TRBV5-6 to TRBJ1-6; D is possibly TRBD1 (5 bases). The V end was cut by 2 bases, the J end by 10 bases, with 13 bases between. The germline V gene encodes CDR1 SGHDT and CDR2 YYEEEE. The CDR3 runs 14 residues. The CDR3 DNA is TGTGCCAGCAGCTTTATAGGGGCCACCTCACCCCTCCACTTT. Residues: CASSFIGATSPLHF.

The sample holds a few counts of this clonotype. CDR3 DNA sequence: TGTGCCAGCAGCTTAGCGCAAGGGGGCGCATATGGCTACACCTTC. It is translated as CASSLAQGGAYGYTF. V is TRBV7-2 and J is TRBJ1-2, with 7 bases that match TRBD1. Germline loops: CDR1 SGHTA, CDR2 FQGNSA. CDR3 length: 15 amino acids. V was clipped by 0 bases and J by 5 bases; unmatched bases: 6.